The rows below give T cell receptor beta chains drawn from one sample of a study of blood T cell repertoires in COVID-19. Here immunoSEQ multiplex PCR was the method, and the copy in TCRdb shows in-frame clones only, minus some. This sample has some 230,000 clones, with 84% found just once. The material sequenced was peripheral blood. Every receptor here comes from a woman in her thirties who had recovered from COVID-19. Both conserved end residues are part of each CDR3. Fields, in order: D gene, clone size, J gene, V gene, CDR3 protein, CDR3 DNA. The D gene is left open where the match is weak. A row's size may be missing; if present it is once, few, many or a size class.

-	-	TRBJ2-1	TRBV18	CASSPPQEGEQFF	TGTGCCAGCTCACCACCACAGGAGGGTGAGCAGTTCTTC
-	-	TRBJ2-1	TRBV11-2	CASSFFSNEQFF	TGTGCCAGCAGCTTCTTTAGTAATGAGCAGTTCTTC
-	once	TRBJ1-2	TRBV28	CASSPQGSSGYTF	TGTGCCAGCAGTCCCCAGGGGTCTAGTGGCTACACCTTC
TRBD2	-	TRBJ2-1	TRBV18	CASSPLSGAYNEQFF	TGTGCCAGCTCACCACTGAGCGGGGCTTACAATGAGCAGTTCTTC
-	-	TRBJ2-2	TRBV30	CAWSPLVPNTGELFF	TGTGCCTGGAGTCCACTAGTTCCGAACACCGGGGAGCTGTTTTTT
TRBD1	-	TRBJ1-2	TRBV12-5	CASGLSTGTYGYTF	TGTGCTAGTGGTTTGTCGACAGGGACCTATGGCTACACCTTC
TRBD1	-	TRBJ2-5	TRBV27	CASRGYRGIQETQYF	TGTGCCAGCAGAGGTTACAGGGGGATCCAAGAGACCCAGTACTTC
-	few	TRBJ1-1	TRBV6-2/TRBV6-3	CASSYWQGTAFF	TGTGCCAGCAGTTATTGGCAGGGTACAGCTTTCTTT
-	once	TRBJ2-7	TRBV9	CASSAGVSSYEQYF	TGTGCCAGCAGCGCCGGAGTGTCCTCCTACGAGCAGTACTTC
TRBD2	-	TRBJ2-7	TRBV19	CASSMGLASYEQYF	TGTGCCAGTAGTATGGGACTAGCTTCCTACGAGCAGTACTTC
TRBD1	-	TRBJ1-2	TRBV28	CASSLGTGGAWGYTF	TGTGCCAGCAGTTTAGGGACAGGGGGCGCTTGGGGCTACACCTTC
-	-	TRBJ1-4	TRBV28	CASSLLGGTNEKLFF	TGTGCCAGCAGTTTATTAGGCGGAACTAATGAAAAACTGTTTTTT
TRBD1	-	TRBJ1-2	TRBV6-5	CASIRDSDYYGYTF	TGTGCCAGCATCAGGGACAGCGATTACTATGGCTACACCTTC
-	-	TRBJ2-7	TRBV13	CASSPFRYDEQYF	TGTGCCAGCAGCCCTTTTCGCTACGACGAGCAGTACTTC
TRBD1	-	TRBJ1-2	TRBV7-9	CASIRTGEVYGYTF	TGTGCCAGCATCCGGACAGGGGAGGTCTATGGCTACACCTTC
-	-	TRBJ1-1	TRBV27	CASSQARMNTEAFF	TGTGCCAGCAGCCAAGCCAGGATGAACACTGAAGCTTTCTTT
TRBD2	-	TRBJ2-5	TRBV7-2	CASSPSSGRVETQYF	TGTGCCAGCAGCCCCTCCAGCGGGAGGGTTGAGACCCAGTACTTC
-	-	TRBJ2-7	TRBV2	CASRLGGYEQYF	TGTGCCAGCAGGCTGGGCGGGTACGAGCAGTACTTC
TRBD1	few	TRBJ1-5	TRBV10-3	CAISESETGSQPQHF	TGTGCCATCAGTGAGTCGGAGACAGGGTCCCAGCCCCAGCATTTT
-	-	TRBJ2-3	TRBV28	CASSLFPGQRGTDTQYF	TGTGCCAGCAGTTTGTTCCCAGGGCAAAGGGGCACAGATACGCAGTATTTT
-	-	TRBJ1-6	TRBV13	CASSLQGGYEDNSPLHF	TGTGCCAGCAGCTTACAGGGAGGGTATGAGGATAATTCACCCCTCCACTTT
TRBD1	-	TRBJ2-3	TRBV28	CASSLLQVIYRGIIADTQYF	TGTGCCAGCAGTTTACTTCAAGTTATCTACAGGGGGATCATAGCAGATACGCAGTATTTT
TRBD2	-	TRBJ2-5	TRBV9	CASSQAGGPGETQYF	TGTGCCTCCAGTCAGGCGGGAGGGCCGGGGGAGACCCAGTACTTC